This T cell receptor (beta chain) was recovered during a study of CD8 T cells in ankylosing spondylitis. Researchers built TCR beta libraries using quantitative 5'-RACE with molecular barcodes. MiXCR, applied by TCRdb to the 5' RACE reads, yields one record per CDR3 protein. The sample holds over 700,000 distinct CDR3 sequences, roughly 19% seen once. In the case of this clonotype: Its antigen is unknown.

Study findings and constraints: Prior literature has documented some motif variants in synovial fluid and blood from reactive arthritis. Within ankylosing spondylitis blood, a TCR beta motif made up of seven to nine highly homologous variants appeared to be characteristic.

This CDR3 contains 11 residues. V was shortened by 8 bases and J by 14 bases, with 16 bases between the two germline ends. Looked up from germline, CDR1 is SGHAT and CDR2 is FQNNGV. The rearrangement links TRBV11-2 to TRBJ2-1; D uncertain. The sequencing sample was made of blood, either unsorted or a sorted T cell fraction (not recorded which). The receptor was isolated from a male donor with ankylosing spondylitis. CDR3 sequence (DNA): TGTGCCAGCGTGCAAGGCCCCCGGGAGTTCTTC. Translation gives CASVQGPREFF.